What follows are 11 T cell receptor beta chains derived from one specimen sequenced in a study of identical twins' blood T cells. TCRdb processed the 5' RACE reads anew with MiXCR; each CDR3 protein has one entry. The data hold around 380,000 distinct CDR3 sequences, with around 30% observed a single time. The sequencing sample was made of PBMCs. The receptors shown here come from a woman aged 18-49 years in good health.

This clonotype was seen many times. V usage is TRBV3-1 and J usage is TRBJ1-1; D remains unclear. V was pared by 7 bases and J by 2 bases, with 8 bases between. This CDR3 region has 12 residues. Germline CDR1 LGHDT, CDR2 YNNKEL (reference sequence). Written as DNA, the CDR3 is TGTGCCAGCAACCAGGATAACACTGAAGCTTTCTTT. Translation: CASNQDNTEAFF.

The chain couples TRBV18 to TRBJ1-4; 7 bases fit TRBD1. The CDR3 consists of 14 residues. With V trimmed by 5 bases and J by 5 bases, 5 bases remained unmatched. Germline loops: CDR1 KGHSH, CDR2 LQKENI. For the CDR3, the DNA is TGTGCCAGCTCAGCGGGACAGCGGAATGAAAAACTGTTTTTT. Its protein product is CASSAGQRNEKLFF.

This clonotype occurred many times. This chain connects TRBV12-3 or TRBV12-4 to TRBJ2-7; tentative D call: TRBD2 (5 bases). Deletions cut 3 bases from V and 3 bases from J, with 9 bases between. This CDR3 region has 13 residues. The CDR3 loop is CASSFGGLYEQYF. As DNA, the CDR3 is TGTGCCAGCAGTTTTGGCGGACTCTACGAGCAGTACTTC.

The table lists this clonotype with a few counts. The chain carries TRBV5-4 and TRBJ2-2, with D perhaps matching TRBD1 (6 bases). From germline, CDR1 is SGHNT and CDR2 YYREEE (reference sequence). This CDR3 has 16 residues. V lost 2 bases and J lost 5, with 16 bases in between. The CDR3: CASSLQGPFGTGELFF. The CDR3 DNA reads TGTGCCAGCAGCTTACAGGGTCCCTTTGGGACCGGGGAGCTGTTTTTT.

As to this clonotype: A much larger clonotype is one base distant, so this may be a read error. The chain combines TRBV25-1 with TRBJ1-1; TRBD1 is a possible D gene (5 bases). Germline V gene lookup returns CDR1 MGHDK and CDR2 SYGVNS. The V end was cut by 11 bases, the J end by 5 bases, with 21 bases between. The CDR3 is 14 residues long. This chain's CDR3 is CAGAYSQGGTEAFF. CDR3 DNA: TGTGCCGGCGCTTACAGTCAGGGAGGGACTGAAGCTTTCTTT.

This clonotype has more than one count but fewer than ten. The genes are TRBV20-1 and TRBJ2-1; weak D call: TRBD2 (6 bases). The germline V gene has CDR1 DFQATT and CDR2 SNEGSKA (reference sequence). V lost 3 bases, J lost 4 bases, and 10 bases lay in between. The CDR3 runs to 13 residues. DNA for the CDR3: TGCAGTGCTAGCGGGAGCTGGTACAATGAGCAGTTCTTC. Protein product: CSASGSWYNEQFF.

This clonotype was observed at least ten times. The chain joins TRBV20-1 to TRBJ2-3, with D maybe TRBD1 (6 bases). The germline V gene has CDR1 DFQATT and CDR2 SNEGSKA (reference sequence). This CDR3 is built from 16 residues. V lost 1 base and J 0 bases, leaving 14 bases between the germline ends. CDR3 DNA sequence: TGCAGTGCTAGAGTCCTGGGGGCCACTAGCACAGATACGCAGTATTTT. This codes for CSARVLGATSTDTQYF.

This clonotype was picked up a small number of times. The chain carries TRBV20-1 and TRBJ2-7; TRBD1 aligns across 8 bases. V shed 0 bases and J 3 bases; nucleotides not matched to a gene: 4. The germline gives CDR1 DFQATT, CDR2 SNEGSKA (reference sequence). This CDR3 comprises 14 residues. The DNA of the CDR3 is TGCAGTGCTAGAGATCTCACAGGGGGCTACGAGCAGTACTTC. The encoded protein is CSARDLTGGYEQYF.

The V and J genes are TRBV12-3 or TRBV12-4 and TRBJ1-2, with D unresolved. The CDR3 runs to 17 residues. Trimming stripped 1 base from V and 5 bases from J, with 20 bases between. The CDR3 sequence is CASSLGVKRVTLYGYTF. As DNA, the CDR3 is TGTGCCAGCAGTTTAGGGGTTAAAAGGGTTACCCTTTATGGCTACACCTTC.

This clonotype has a handful of counts. Mismatch with germline at one junction end may stem from a read error. The rearrangement joins TRBV29-1 to TRBJ1-1, with TRBD1 identical over 8 bases. Germline V gene data show CDR1 as SQVTM and CDR2 as ANQGSEA. The CDR3 has 12 amino acids. The CDR3 region has the DNA TGCAGCGTTAACAGACAGGGGACTGAAGCTTCCTTT. Protein product: CSVNRQGTEASF.

The chain uses TRBV7-3 and TRBJ2-3; tentatively, D is TRBD2 (6 bases). The germline V gene has CDR1 SGHTA and CDR2 FQGTGA. V lost 1 base and J lost 9, with 14 bases in between. The CDR3 is made up of 14 amino acids. This CDR3 reads CASSLKGRDGTQYF. In DNA, the CDR3 is TGTGCCAGCAGCTTAAAAGGGCGGGACGGCACGCAGTATTTT.